These T cell receptor beta chains were read from a single sample in a study of blood T cells in healthy people across ages. TCRdb re-derived calls from the 5' RACE reads in MiXCR, one entry per CDR3 protein. The sample comprises around 500,000 distinct CDR3 sequences, about 26% of which are singletons, and over 3.5% rests with the top ten. The same sample was also studied in work on T cells of mothers and their children.

The sequenced sample consisted of blood. Source of these receptors: a boy younger than 10 in good health. The CDR3 runs from the conserved cysteine through the conserved F or W. Clone size is given for some rows only: seen once, a few or many times, or a class if the clone is expanded.

size: many; V: TRBV2; CDR3: CASSGDSQETQYF
size: -; V: TRBV6-2/TRBV6-3; CDR3: CASSYLWDSAYGYTF
size: -; V: TRBV4-3; CDR3: CASSHGLAGGDTQYF
size: few; V: TRBV12-3/TRBV12-4; CDR3: CASSPTERGETQYF
size: few; V: TRBV7-3; CDR3: CASSSKLGADTQYF
size: few; V: TRBV20-1; CDR3: CSARAQGLNEQYF
size: -; V: TRBV18; CDR3: CASSPLGGWRMYGYTF
size: -; V: TRBV7-9; CDR3: CASSLWGMGGYNSPLHF
size: -; V: TRBV29-1; CDR3: CSVRGRLAPYNEQFF
size: -; V: TRBV6-1; CDR3: CASSVRNEQFF
size: -; V: TRBV4-1; CDR3: CASSQEGTYYNEQFF
size: few; V: TRBV4-3; CDR3: CASSLTSSGNYEQYF
size: few; V: TRBV4-3; CDR3: CASSHTGTSGSNEQFF
size: -; V: TRBV20-1; CDR3: CSAREPGTQTQYF
size: few; V: TRBV29-1; CDR3: CSVESDRYEQYF
size: -; V: TRBV9; CDR3: CASSYSEGTYEQYF
size: few; V: TRBV7-2; CDR3: CASSSGTRTYEQYF
size: -; V: TRBV7-2; CDR3: CASSPGPPPRETQYF
size: -; V: TRBV12-3/TRBV12-4; CDR3: CASSNGRGRNEQFF
size: few; V: TRBV20-1; CDR3: CSARDGQGANSPLHF
size: -; V: TRBV7-9; CDR3: CASIKSPWWGASNYGYTF
size: -; V: TRBV2; CDR3: CASSGTTSGRYNEQFF
size: -; V: TRBV6-5; CDR3: CASSYAPKGPGVKLFF
size: -; V: TRBV30; CDR3: CAWNRLLAKNIQYF
size: -; V: TRBV6-6; CDR3: CASTSTVTYGYTF
size: few; V: TRBV11-2; CDR3: CASSLGIRSDSPLHF
size: -; V: TRBV6-6; CDR3: CASSYPTLDYEQYF
size: -; V: TRBV28; CDR3: CASSLEGGGRAYEHFF
size: -; V: TRBV2; CDR3: CVSRPDGSYGYTF
size: many; V: TRBV29-1; CDR3: CSVEHWSQETQYF
size: -; V: TRBV25-1; CDR3: CASSESRQATGELFF
size: few; V: TRBV7-9; CDR3: CASSMTRNTGELFF
size: -; V: TRBV14; CDR3: CASSQGILAGQYF
size: -; V: TRBV5-1; CDR3: CASSFGREGETQYF
size: few; V: TRBV12-3/TRBV12-4; CDR3: CASGSGVETQYF
size: few; V: TRBV5-1; CDR3: CASSLDKDGYTF
size: once; V: TRBV5-1; CDR3: CASSFRDTTYNEQFF